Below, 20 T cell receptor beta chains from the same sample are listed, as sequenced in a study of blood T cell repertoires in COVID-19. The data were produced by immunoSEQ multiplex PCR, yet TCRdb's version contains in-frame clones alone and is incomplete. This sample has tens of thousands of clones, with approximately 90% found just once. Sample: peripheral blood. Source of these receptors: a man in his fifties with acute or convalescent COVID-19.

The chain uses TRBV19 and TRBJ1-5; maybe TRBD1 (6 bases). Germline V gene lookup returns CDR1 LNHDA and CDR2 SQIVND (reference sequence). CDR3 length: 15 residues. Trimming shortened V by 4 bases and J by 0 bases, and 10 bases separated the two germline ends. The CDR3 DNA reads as TGTGCCAGTAGTACCCGGGACATTAGCAATCAGCCCCAGCATTTT. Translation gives CASSTRDISNQPQHF.

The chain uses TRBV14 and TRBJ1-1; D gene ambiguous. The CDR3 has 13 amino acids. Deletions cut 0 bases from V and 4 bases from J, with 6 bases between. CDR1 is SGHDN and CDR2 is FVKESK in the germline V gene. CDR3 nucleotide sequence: TGTGCCAGCAGCCAAGACTTCCGCACTGAAGCTTTCTTT. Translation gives CASSQDFRTEAFF.

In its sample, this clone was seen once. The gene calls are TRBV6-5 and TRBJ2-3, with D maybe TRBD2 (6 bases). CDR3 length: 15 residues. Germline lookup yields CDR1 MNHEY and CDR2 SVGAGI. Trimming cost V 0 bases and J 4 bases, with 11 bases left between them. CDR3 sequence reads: CASSYSWGVSDTQYF. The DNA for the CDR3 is TGTGCCAGCAGTTACTCTTGGGGGGTTTCAGATACGCAGTATTTT.

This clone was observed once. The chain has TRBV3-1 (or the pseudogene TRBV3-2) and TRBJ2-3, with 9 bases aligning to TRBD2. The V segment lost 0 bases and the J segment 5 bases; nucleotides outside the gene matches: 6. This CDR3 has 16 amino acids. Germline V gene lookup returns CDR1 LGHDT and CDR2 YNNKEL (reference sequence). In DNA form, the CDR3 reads TGTGCCAGCAGCCAAGAAGGCGGGGGGGGAATAGATACGCAGTATTTT. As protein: CASSQEGGGGIDTQYF.

CDR3 DNA sequence: TGTGCCAGCTCACTACAGAGGGGGCAGCACGAGCAGTACTTC. It translates to CASSLQRGQHEQYF. The gene calls are TRBV18 and TRBJ2-7; 7 bases are a match to TRBD1. V shed 4 bases and J 5 bases; nucleotides not matched to a gene: 8. The V gene's germline CDR1 is KGHSH and CDR2 LQKENI. The CDR3 is 14 amino acids.

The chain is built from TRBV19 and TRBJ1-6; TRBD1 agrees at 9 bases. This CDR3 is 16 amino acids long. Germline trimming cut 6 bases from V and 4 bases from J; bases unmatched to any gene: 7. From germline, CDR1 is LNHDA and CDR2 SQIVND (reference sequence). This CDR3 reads CASRDPGTGYNSPLHF. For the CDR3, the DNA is TGTGCCAGTAGGGATCCCGGGACAGGGTATAATTCACCCCTCCACTTT.

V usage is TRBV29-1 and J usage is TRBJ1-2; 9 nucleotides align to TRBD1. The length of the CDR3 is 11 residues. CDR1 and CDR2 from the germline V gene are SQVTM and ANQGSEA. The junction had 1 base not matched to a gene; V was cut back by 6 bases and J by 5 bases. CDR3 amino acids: CSVGQGYGYTF. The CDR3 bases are TGCAGCGTGGGACAGGGATATGGCTACACCTTC.

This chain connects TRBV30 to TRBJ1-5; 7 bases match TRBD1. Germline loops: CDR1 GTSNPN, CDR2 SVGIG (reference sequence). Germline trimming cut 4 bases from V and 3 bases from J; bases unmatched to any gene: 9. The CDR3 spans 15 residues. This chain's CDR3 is CAWNKKGAPNQPQHF. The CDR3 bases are TGTGCCTGGAACAAAAAGGGGGCCCCCAATCAGCCCCAGCATTTT.

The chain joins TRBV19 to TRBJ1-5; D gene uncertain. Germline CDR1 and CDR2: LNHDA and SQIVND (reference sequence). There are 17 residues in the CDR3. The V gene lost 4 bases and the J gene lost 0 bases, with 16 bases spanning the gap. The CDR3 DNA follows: TGTGCCAGTAGTAGCGTCGAGGGAGGCTATAGCAATCAGCCCCAGCATTTT. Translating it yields CASSSVEGGYSNQPQHF.

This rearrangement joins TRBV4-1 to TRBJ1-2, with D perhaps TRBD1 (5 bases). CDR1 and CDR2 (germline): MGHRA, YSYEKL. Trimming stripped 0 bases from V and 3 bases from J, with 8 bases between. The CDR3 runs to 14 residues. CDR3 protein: CASSQDKGHYGYTF. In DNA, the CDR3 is TGCGCCAGCAGCCAAGATAAGGGGCACTATGGCTACACCTTC.

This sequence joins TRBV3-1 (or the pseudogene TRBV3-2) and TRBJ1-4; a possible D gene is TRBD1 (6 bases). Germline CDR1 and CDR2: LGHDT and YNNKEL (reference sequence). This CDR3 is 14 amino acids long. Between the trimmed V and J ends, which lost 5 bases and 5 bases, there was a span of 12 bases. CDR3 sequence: CASSYGTLNEKLFF. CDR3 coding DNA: TGTGCCAGCAGCTATGGGACACTCAATGAAAAACTGTTTTTT.

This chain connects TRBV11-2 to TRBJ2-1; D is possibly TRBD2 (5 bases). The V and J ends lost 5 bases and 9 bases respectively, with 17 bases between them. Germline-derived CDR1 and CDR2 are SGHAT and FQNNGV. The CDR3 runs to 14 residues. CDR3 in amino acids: CASSDVDFLGEQFF. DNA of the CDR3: TGTGCCAGCAGCGACGTGGACTTTTTGGGTGAGCAGTTCTTC.

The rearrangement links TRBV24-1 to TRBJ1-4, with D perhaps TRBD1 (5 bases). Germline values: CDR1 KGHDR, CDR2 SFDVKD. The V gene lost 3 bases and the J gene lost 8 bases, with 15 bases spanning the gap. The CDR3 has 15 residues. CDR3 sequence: CATSDPGLSEEKLFF. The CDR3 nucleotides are TGTGCCACCAGTGATCCAGGGTTGAGTGAGGAAAAACTGTTTTTT.

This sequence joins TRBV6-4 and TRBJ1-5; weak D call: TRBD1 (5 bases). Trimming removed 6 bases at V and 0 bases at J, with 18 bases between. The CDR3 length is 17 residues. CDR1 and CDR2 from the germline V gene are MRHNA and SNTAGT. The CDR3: CASSLTRDSDSNQPQHF. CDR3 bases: TGTGCCAGCAGCCTAACCCGGGACTCAGATAGCAATCAGCCCCAGCATTTT.

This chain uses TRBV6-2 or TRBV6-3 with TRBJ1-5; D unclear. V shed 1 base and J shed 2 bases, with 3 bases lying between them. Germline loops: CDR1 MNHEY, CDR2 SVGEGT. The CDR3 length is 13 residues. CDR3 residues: CASSYFGNQPQHF. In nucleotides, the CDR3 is TGTGCCAGCAGTTACTTCGGCAATCAGCCCCAGCATTTT.

CDR3 sequence (DNA): TGTGCCAGCAGCTTAGGCGGGGGGTACTTCTACAATGAGCAGTTCTTC. This translates into CASSLGGGYFYNEQFF. This chain links TRBV7-9 with TRBJ2-1; TRBD2 matches at 8 bases. CDR1 is SEHNR, CDR2 FQNEAQ, per germline (reference sequence). CDR3 size: 16 residues. Trimming cost V 1 base and J 3 bases; bases outside gene matches: 5.

CDR3 loop: CASSQTGGTGNTIYF. The CDR3 coding sequence is TGTGCCAGCAGCCAAACAGGGGGCACTGGAAACACCATATATTTT. V gene TRBV3-1 (or the pseudogene TRBV3-2) combines with J gene TRBJ1-3; 9 nucleotides agree with TRBD1. The J segment lost 2 bases and the V segment lost 2 bases, leaving 1 base of the junction unmatched. CDR1 is LGHDT and CDR2 is YNNKEL in the germline V gene (reference sequence). This CDR3 has 15 residues.

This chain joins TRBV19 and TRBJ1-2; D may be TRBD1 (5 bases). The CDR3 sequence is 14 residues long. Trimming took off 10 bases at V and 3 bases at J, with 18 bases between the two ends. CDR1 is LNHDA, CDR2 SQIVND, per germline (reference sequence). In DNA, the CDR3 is TGTGCCACCGGCCGGGGGGGACTAGACTATGGCTACACCTTC. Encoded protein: CATGRGGLDYGYTF.

CDR3 protein: CASRRETEAFF. DNA for the CDR3: TGTGCCAGCCGCCGGGAAACTGAAGCTTTCTTT. The chain uses TRBV19 and TRBJ1-1; no definite D call. CDR1 is LNHDA, CDR2 SQIVND, per germline (reference sequence). The ends were cut back, 9 bases at V and 5 bases at J, with 10 bases in the middle. The CDR3 has 11 amino acids.

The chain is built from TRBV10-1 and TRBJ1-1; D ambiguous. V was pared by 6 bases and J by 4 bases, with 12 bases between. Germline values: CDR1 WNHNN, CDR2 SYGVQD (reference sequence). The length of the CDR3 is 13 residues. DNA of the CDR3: TGCGCCAGCAGCCAACTAATGGGCACTGAAGCTTTCTTT. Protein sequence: CASSQLMGTEAFF.